These 16 T cell receptor beta chains came from one sample sequenced in a study of CD4+ T cells in melanoma. Produced via immunoSEQ multiplex PCR; TCRdb's table is partial and in-frame only. The repertoire holds more than 8,000 clones, with 73% as singletons. Sequencing was performed on cells from a culture (not recorded whether cultured in vitro). Receptors were obtained from a human donor with melanoma.

The CDR3 loop reads CASSQAQVEAGGREQFF. The CDR3 bases are TGCGCCAGCAGCCAAGCCCAGGTAGAAGCGGGGGGTAGGGAGCAGTTCTTC. The V and J genes are TRBV4-1 and TRBJ2-1; TRBD2 agrees at 9 bases. This CDR3 region has 17 residues. Germline V gene sequence: CDR1 MGHRA, CDR2 YSYEKL. The junction had 14 bases not matched to a gene; V was cut back by 1 base and J by 10 bases.

J is TRBJ1-6 and V is TRBV18; TRBD1 is a possible D gene (5 bases). The CDR3 sequence is 14 residues long. Germline V CDR1 and CDR2: KGHSH, LQKENI. V was clipped by 5 bases and J by 9 bases, with 14 bases between them. The CDR3, as DNA: TGTGCCAGCTCAACCCAGGGAGCTGGTTCACCCCTCCACTTT. Translated, it gives CASSTQGAGSPLHF.

The V call is TRBV5-1, the J call TRBJ1-2; possible D gene TRBD1, 5 bases. Germline lookup yields CDR1 SGHRS and CDR2 YFSETQ. The V and J ends lost 3 bases and 4 bases respectively, with 16 bases between them. The CDR3 extends over 15 amino acids. For the CDR3, the DNA is TGCGCCAGCAGCTCTGCGGGGCCGCTAGGCTATGGCTACACCTTC. Translation gives CASSSAGPLGYGYTF.

J is TRBJ2-3 and V is TRBV3-1 (or the pseudogene TRBV3-2); D possibly matches TRBD1 or TRBD2 (6 bases each). V gave up 0 bases and J gave up 2 bases, with 9 bases separating them. Germline loops: CDR1 LGHDT, CDR2 YNNKEL (reference sequence). There are 15 residues in the CDR3. This CDR3 reads CASSQDRGPTDTQYF. The CDR3 nucleotides are TGTGCCAGCAGCCAAGACCGGGGGCCCACAGATACGCAGTATTTT.

This clone was observed once. This rearrangement joins TRBV5-1 to TRBJ2-1; D not certain. CDR3 length equals 11 residues. Germline-derived CDR1 and CDR2 are SGHRS and YFSETQ. The ends were cut back, 0 bases at V and 10 bases at J, with 5 bases in the middle. The CDR3 is CASSLDFEQFF. The DNA of the CDR3 is TGCGCCAGCAGCTTGGACTTCGAGCAGTTCTTC.

This clone is labeled medium-sized. The rearrangement uses TRBV2 and TRBJ2-3; D is perhaps TRBD2 (6 bases). The V end lost 6 bases, the J end lost 0 bases, and 16 bases lay between the germline ends. This CDR3 is 16 amino acids long. CDR1 and CDR2 (germline): SNHLY, FYNNEI. This CDR3 reads CASSGGTGFSTDTQYF. CDR3 DNA sequence: TGTGCCAGCAGCGGCGGGACTGGATTTAGCACAGATACGCAGTATTTT.

The chain couples TRBV14 to TRBJ1-6; no reliable D call. Germline CDR1 SGHDN, CDR2 FVKESK. The V end lost 3 bases, the J end lost 0 bases, and 9 bases lay between the germline ends. The CDR3 runs 16 residues. The CDR3 sequence: CASSHNRISYNSPLHF. The CDR3 DNA sequence: TGTGCCAGCAGCCACAACAGAATCTCCTATAATTCACCCCTCCACTTT.

The rearrangement joins TRBV15 to TRBJ2-5; 9 bases match TRBD1. CDR1 is LNHNV, CDR2 YYDKDF, per germline (reference sequence). Trimming cost V 1 base and J 1 base; bases outside gene matches: 1. CDR3 length equals 15 residues. The DNA for the CDR3 is TGTGCCACCAGCAGAGTGGGACAGGGCCAAGAGACCCAGTACTTC. Its protein product is CATSRVGQGQETQYF. The full variable domain, its missing parts supplied by reference TRBV15 and TRBJ2-5, is DAMVIQNPRYQVTQFGKPVTLSCSQTLNHNVMYWYQQKSSQAPKLLFHYYDKDFNNEADTPDNFQSRRPNTSFCFLDIRSPGLGDTAMYLCATSRVGQGQETQYFGPGTRLLVL.

This clone was found a few times. The chain couples TRBV5-1 to TRBJ1-2; TRBD1 agrees at 7 bases. Germline CDR1 and CDR2: SGHRS and YFSETQ. J gave up 11 bases and V 3 bases, and 16 bases lay outside the gene matches. The length of the CDR3 is 15 residues. CDR3 sequence reads: CASSSQGTDSRGYTF. DNA of the CDR3: TGCGCCAGCAGCTCACAGGGGACGGACTCCCGAGGGTACACCTTC.

The rearrangement links TRBV6-5 to TRBJ1-5; unclear D gene. This CDR3 contains 13 residues. Per germline, CDR1 MNHEY and CDR2 SVGAGI. V was trimmed by 2 bases and J by 6 bases, leaving 8 bases between them. CDR3 sequence: CASSYGGSQPQHF. Here the CDR3 DNA reads TGTGCCAGCAGTTACGGCGGTAGTCAGCCCCAGCATTTT.

The CDR3, as DNA: TGTGCCAGCAGCCAAGATCTAGGACGTCAAGAGACCCAGTACTTC. Translated, it gives CASSQDLGRQETQYF. This chain joins TRBV3-1 (or the pseudogene TRBV3-2) and TRBJ2-5; D is unresolved. CDR1 LGHDT and CDR2 YNNKEL come from the germline V gene (reference sequence). The CDR3 has 15 residues. Trimming removed 0 bases from V and 2 bases from J, with 10 bases in between.

The rearrangement joins TRBV6-2 or TRBV6-3 to TRBJ1-5; no firm D call. Germline CDR1 and CDR2: MNHEY and SVGEGT. Trimming left V 5 bases short and J 0 bases short, with 5 bases between. This CDR3 is built from 13 residues. CDR3 nucleotide sequence: TGTGCCAGCAGTCTAACTAGCAATCAGCCCCAGCATTTT. Translating gives CASSLTSNQPQHF.

This clone came up a few times. This specimen includes other DNA sequences encoding the same CDR3. V is TRBV4-1 and J is TRBJ2-5; 9 bases line up with TRBD2. With 0 bases clipped from V and 5 bases from J, the junction kept 4 bases outside the gene matches. Germline values: CDR1 MGHRA, CDR2 YSYEKL. The CDR3 length is 15 residues. The CDR3 nucleotides read TGCGCCAGCAGCCAAGACGGCGGGGGGGCTGAGACCCAGTACTTC. The encoded protein is CASSQDGGGAETQYF.

The chain joins TRBV5-6 to TRBJ2-5, with TRBD1 identical over 7 bases. In germline, CDR1 is SGHDT, CDR2 YYEEEE. Germline trimming cut 4 bases from V and 3 bases from J; bases unmatched to any gene: 6. The CDR3 sequence is 14 residues long. The CDR3 spells CASSPMGTEETQYF. The CDR3 coding sequence is TGTGCCAGCAGCCCGATGGGGACAGAAGAGACCCAGTACTTC.

V and J are TRBV11-2 and TRBJ1-6; 11 positions match TRBD1. V lost 5 bases, J lost 9 bases, and 9 bases stayed unmatched. The germline gives CDR1 SGHAT, CDR2 FQNNGV. The CDR3 spans 16 residues. As DNA, the CDR3 is TGTGCCAGCAGCACGGACAGGGGGCGAATAGGTTCACCCCTCCACTTT. Protein: CASSTDRGRIGSPLHF.

This clone was seen only once. The chain joins TRBV5-6 to TRBJ1-1, with D possibly TRBD1 on 6 matching bases. V was cut by 0 bases and J by 8 bases, with 14 bases left in between. The CDR3 totals 14 residues. The germline V gene has CDR1 SGHDT and CDR2 YYEEEE. The CDR3 spells CASSLAQGIREAFF. Written as DNA, the CDR3 is TGTGCCAGCAGCTTGGCCCAGGGGATCAGGGAAGCTTTCTTT.